Included here is one TCR beta chain sequence, with context. Its antigen is currently not known. Base qualities are missing; no much larger clone stands one base away. These data come from a study of T cells in localized non-small cell lung cancer (dated by TCRdb to about 2020). With regard to the full study: Comparing tumors with uninvolved tumor-adjacent lungs, the study looked at the T cell repertoires of 200 to 250 patients with early-stage NSCLC. All 240 or so NSCLC patients in the cohort were treatment-naive and had localized lung tumors that were resected. The mean age of the NSCLC patients was under 70 years, with 130 or so men and 100 to 110 women.

On the study overall, not on this receptor specifically: The highest T cell clonality was observed in uninvolved tumor-adjacent lung, where clonality exceeded that of tumor, suggesting that antigenic responses were more focused in uninvolved tumor-adjacent lung. Because multi-region tumor sequencing was not performed, intratumor heterogeneity could not be ruled out. Of the top 100 tumor clones, a median of roughly 56 were detected in paired uninvolved adjacent lung; over 25 were also among that lung's top 100. Since the design was exploratory, TCR variables were selected using unadjusted p-values with no false-discovery rate correction. Higher blood T cell density associated with longer overall survival, while higher adjacent-lung clonality associated with shorter survival.

At diagnosis, peripheral blood, uninvolved tumor-adjacent lung and tumor were collected and stored as a combination of fresh-frozen and FFPE material. Blood samples were analyzed as peripheral blood mononuclear cells for TCR repertoire profiling. TCR beta CDR3 regions were sequenced from DNA using the immunoSEQ Assay. As for the original processing: T cell density was computed as TCR beta template counts normalized to usable DNA estimated by amplifying housekeeping genes. Richness was estimated using the preseqR package, with extrapolation to 400,000 templates for PBMC samples and to 120,000 templates for tissue samples. Clonality was defined by subtracting Pielou's evenness from one. Tissue-enriched TCRs were identified through differential abundance testing performed on productive amino-acid clonotypes, with a minimum total count of 5 and an alpha of 0.1. The Jaccard Index and the Morisita Overlap Index were used to quantify repertoire overlap between compartments. GLIPH grouped TCR beta CDR3s together with public tetramer-defined viral CDR3s, and a viral motif had to include at least three viral sequences and show V-gene enrichment. TCRdb carries this immuneACCESS record with in-frame sequences only. Its versions omit some clonotypes, under half of them owing to an unresolved V gene in the studies checked, with the rest unexplained. The V and J calls and clone size are taken from that table; D and trimming were inferred from the DNA. Present in this sample are tens of thousands of clones, roughly nine tenths of which were seen just once. Roughly 1.9% of the sample is in the top ten clones.

CDR1 and CDR2 are drawn from the germline V gene: MNHEY, SVGAGI. Its CDR3 holds 15 amino acids, cysteine through phenylalanine. The retained sequence is limited to the CDR3, 45 bases, with the frame set at the first base. Between the V and J ends, shortened by 6 bases and 0 bases respectively, the junction contains 15 bases. Rearrangement joined TRBV6-5 to TRBJ2-7; tentative D gene TRBD1, with 5 bases matching. The material sequenced was peripheral blood, taken before any cancer treatment. This receptor was identified in a woman aged 40 to 75 with stage I lung adenocarcinoma. The DNA sequence is given as TGTGCCAGCAGGGTCAGGGCCTTGAGCTCCTACGAGCAGTACTTC. This translates into CASRVRALSSYEQYF.